This entry lists 5 T cell receptor beta chains sequenced from one sample in a study of blood T cell repertoires in COVID-19 (dated by TCRdb to the early 2020s). Receptor amplification or capture employed the immunoSEQ multiplex PCR assay. The table was pulled from immuneACCESS by TCRdb, which kept in-frame rearrangements only. Such tables lose some clones; where checked, under half of the loss comes from unresolved V genes, and the rest has no known cause. For this sample there are about 400,000 clones; approximately 86% appear just once. The ten largest clones capture 7% to 7.5% of the sample. Sequencing input: peripheral blood. All receptors derive from a woman in her fifties or sixties with COVID-19, enrolled during active disease.

V and J are TRBV19 and TRBJ2-5; TRBD2 matches at 7 bases. The V gene's germline CDR1 is LNHDA and CDR2 SQIVND (reference sequence). This CDR3 has 15 amino acids. The V segment lost 3 bases and the J segment 10 bases; nucleotides outside the gene matches: 14. CDR3 coding DNA: TGTGCCAGTAGTATTACCGGGCCGGGTTCGGGGGGCCAGTACTTC. This gives the protein CASSITGPGSGGQYF.

The chain is built from TRBV6-5 and TRBJ1-5; D unresolved. The CDR3 consists of 13 residues. Deletions cut 6 bases from V and 0 bases from J, with 6 bases between. Germline V lookup: CDR1 MNHEY, CDR2 SVGAGI. The CDR3 coding sequence is TGTGCCAGCAGAGACAATAGCAATCAGCCCCAGCATTTT. As protein: CASRDNSNQPQHF.

This clone was observed a single time. CDR3: CASSADRGGEQYF. The CDR3 region has the DNA TGTGCCAGCAGTGCCGACAGGGGTGGTGAGCAGTACTTC. V usage is TRBV6-2 or TRBV6-3 and J usage is TRBJ2-7; TRBD1 matches 8 bases. Germline V gives CDR1 MNHEY, CDR2 SVGEGT. This CDR3 comprises 13 residues. V shed 5 bases and J 7 bases; nucleotides not matched to a gene: 7.

The V and J genes are TRBV6-5 and TRBJ1-5; the match to TRBD1 covers 8 bases. From germline, CDR1 is MNHEY and CDR2 SVGAGI. Trimming removed 9 bases from V and 7 bases from J; junction bases left unmatched: 8. CDR3 length: 13 residues. CDR3 in amino acids: CASTTTGEQPQHF. DNA of the CDR3: TGTGCCAGTACAACGACAGGGGAGCAGCCCCAGCATTTT.

The chain is built from TRBV28 and TRBJ1-2, with TRBD1 identical over 10 bases. Looked up from germline, CDR1 is MDHEN and CDR2 is SYDVKM. CDR3 length equals 13 residues. V shed 5 bases and J 7 bases; nucleotides not matched to a gene: 4. The CDR3 reads CASSLGQGPGYTF. The CDR3 DNA reads TGTGCCAGCAGTCTGGGACAGGGGCCTGGCTACACCTTC.